The 30 T cell receptor beta chains given below trace back to one sample, sequenced in a study of blood T cell repertoires in COVID-19. The assay was immunoSEQ multiplex PCR, and TCRdb's table has in-frame clones only and misses some. The sample holds about 190,000 clones; 88% are singletons and the top ten take less than 5.5%. Input material: peripheral blood. These receptors were collected from a human donor in a cohort sampled during active COVID-19.

This clone was observed once. This chain joins TRBV7-2 and TRBJ1-6; 10 bases are shared with TRBD1. The germline V gene encodes CDR1 SGHTA and CDR2 FQGNSA. CDR3 length equals 15 residues. V shed 4 bases and J 11 bases; nucleotides not matched to a gene: 8. CDR3 sequence reads: CASSYLGQGETPLHF. CDR3 in DNA: TGTGCCAGCAGCTACCTCGGACAGGGGGAGACACCCCTCCACTTT.

The chain joins TRBV28 to TRBJ1-1; tentatively, D is TRBD1 (5 bases). This CDR3 comprises 13 residues. In germline, CDR1 is MDHEN, CDR2 SYDVKM. V shed 2 bases and J shed 4 bases, with 8 bases lying between them. CDR3 in DNA: TGTGCCAGCAGTTTACCAGGGCTCACTGAAGCTTTCTTT. Amino acids: CASSLPGLTEAFF.

The genes are TRBV11-1 and TRBJ2-7, with TRBD1 identical over 9 bases. Germline V CDR1 and CDR2: SGHAT, FQDESV (reference sequence). V lost 1 base and J lost 4; bases outside the gene matches: 8. The CDR3 loop spans 16 amino acids. DNA of the CDR3: TGTGCCAGCAGCTTAGACATTCCGGGACAGGGTTACGAGCAGTACTTC. It encodes CASSLDIPGQGYEQYF.

The V and J genes are TRBV18 and TRBJ2-6, with 12 positions matching TRBD1. J lost 0 bases, V lost 4 bases, and 1 base had no gene match. The length of the CDR3 is 17 residues. CDR1 and CDR2 from the germline V gene are KGHSH and LQKENI. CDR3 sequence: CASSRDRGPSGANVLTF. The CDR3 DNA reads as TGTGCCAGCTCACGGGACAGGGGGCCCTCTGGGGCCAACGTCCTGACTTTC.

The rearrangement uses TRBV28 and TRBJ2-7, with TRBD1 matching over 12 bases. Germline CDR1 reads MDHEN; CDR2 reads SYDVKM. J was trimmed by 6 bases and V by 5 bases; bases with no gene match: 11. The CDR3 is 16 residues long. This CDR3 reads CASSLLPGQGASEQYF. As DNA, the CDR3 is TGTGCCAGCAGTCTCCTACCGGGACAGGGGGCCTCCGAGCAGTACTTC. The variable domain in full, completed from reference TRBV28 and TRBJ2-7, reads DVKVTQSSRYLVKRTGEKVFLECVQDMDHENMFWYRQDPGLGLRLIYFSYDVKMKEKGDIPEGYSVSREKKERFSLILESASTNQTSMYLCASSLLPGQGASEQYFGPGTRLTVT.

The V and J genes are TRBV6-1 and TRBJ2-7, with 7 bases that match TRBD2. The CDR3 spans 16 residues. With V trimmed by 1 base and J by 4 bases, 10 bases remained unmatched. The germline CDR1 and CDR2 sequences are MNHNS and SASEGT. CDR3: CASSEGRGLGLYEQYF. The CDR3 DNA sequence: TGTGCCAGCAGTGAAGGGCGGGGGTTAGGGCTATACGAGCAGTACTTC.

The chain has TRBV6-5 and TRBJ2-2; no definite D call. V was trimmed by 1 base and J by 8 bases, leaving 8 bases between them. The germline V gene has CDR1 MNHEY and CDR2 SVGAGI. This CDR3 contains 13 residues. CDR3 sequence (DNA): TGTGCCAGCAGTTACTGGCAGTCGGGGGAGCTGTTTTTT. This codes for CASSYWQSGELFF.

The chain uses TRBV18 and TRBJ1-1, with D unresolved. The CDR3 runs 16 residues. Germline lookup yields CDR1 KGHSH and CDR2 LQKENI. V shed 0 bases and J shed 5 bases, with 16 bases lying between them. The CDR3 loop is CASSPPPGGRRTEAFF. In nucleotides, the CDR3 is TGTGCCAGCTCACCACCTCCAGGAGGGAGGAGGACTGAAGCTTTCTTT.

This clone came up a few times. The chain couples TRBV15 to TRBJ1-2; 8 bases agree with TRBD1. This CDR3 is 16 amino acids long. The V and J ends lost 3 bases and 5 bases, in that order; junction bases with no gene match: 11. The germline gives CDR1 LNHNV, CDR2 YYDKDF (reference sequence). DNA of the CDR3: TGTGCCACCAGCAGGTCTCAGGGGGCAGCCCCTTATGGCTACACCTTC. Residues: CATSRSQGAAPYGYTF.

V gene TRBV7-9 combines with J gene TRBJ2-3; D gene ambiguous. Germline lookup yields CDR1 SEHNR and CDR2 FQNEAQ (reference sequence). Trimming took off 1 base at V and 0 bases at J, with 5 bases between the two ends. This CDR3 has 14 amino acids. CDR3 coding DNA: TGTGCCAGCAGCTTAGTCCCTAGCACAGATACGCAGTATTTT. It is translated as CASSLVPSTDTQYF. The variable domain in full, with the rest retrieved from reference TRBV7-9 and TRBJ2-3, is DTGVSQNPRHKITKRGQNVTFRCDPISEHNRLYWYRQTLGQGPEFLTYFQNEAQLEKSRLLSDRFSAERPKGSFSTLEIQRTEQGDSAMYLCASSLVPSTDTQYFGPGTRLTVL.

This clone has only a few counts. The rearrangement uses TRBV10-3 and TRBJ1-3; D call uncertain. The CDR3 totals 16 residues. V shed 2 bases and J shed 0 bases, with 11 bases lying between them. Germline CDR1 is ENHRY and CDR2 is SYGVKD. CDR3 sequence (DNA): TGTGCCATCAGTGAGGACATAAGCAACTCTGGAAACACCATATATTTT. This sequence encodes CAISEDISNSGNTIYF.

The genes are TRBV10-1 and TRBJ2-2; 8 bases map to TRBD2. The V gene's germline CDR1 is WNHNN and CDR2 SYGVQD (reference sequence). The junction had 8 bases not matched to a gene; V was cut back by 7 bases and J by 4 bases. This CDR3 is 15 amino acids long. In DNA, the CDR3 is TGCGCCAGCAAGGACATCGGGAGGGCCACCGGGGAGCTGTTTTTT. It codes for CASKDIGRATGELFF.

The rearrangement links TRBV3-1 (or the pseudogene TRBV3-2) to TRBJ1-4; possible D gene TRBD1, 5 bases. From germline, CDR1 is LGHDT and CDR2 YNNKEL (reference sequence). The V gene lost 4 bases and the J gene lost 7 bases, with 13 bases spanning the gap. CDR3 length: 14 amino acids. The CDR3 DNA sequence: TGTGCCAGCAGCCTCGGGGGGTTGGGTGAAAAACTGTTTTTT. It codes for CASSLGGLGEKLFF.

The CDR3 protein is CSASGGGLDYEQYF. CDR3 nucleotides: TGCAGTGCTAGTGGGGGGGGACTAGACTACGAGCAGTACTTC. V gene TRBV20-1 combines with J gene TRBJ2-7, with 8 bases fitting TRBD2. V dropped 3 bases and J dropped 3; count of bases not matched to a gene: 7. CDR3 length equals 14 residues. From germline, CDR1 is DFQATT and CDR2 SNEGSKA (reference sequence).

The chain has TRBV10-2 and TRBJ2-1, with 14 positions matching TRBD2. Germline CDR1 reads WSHSY; CDR2 reads SAAADI. After removal of 6 bases from V and 9 bases from J, the junction contained 10 bases not matched to a gene. This CDR3 region has 16 residues. CDR3 sequence: CASRSTGLAGVSEQFF. Here the CDR3 DNA reads TGCGCCAGCAGGTCCACGGGACTAGCGGGGGTTAGTGAGCAGTTCTTC.

In regard to this clone: The identical CDR3 is also encoded by other nucleotide sequences in the sample. The chain couples TRBV7-8 to TRBJ1-2; maybe TRBD1 (5 bases). CDR1 SGHVS and CDR2 FQNEAQ come from the germline V gene. This CDR3 contains 14 residues. The germline V and J ends were trimmed by 3 bases and 5 bases, with 13 bases remaining between them. This CDR3 reads CASSLGGTDYGYTF. DNA of the CDR3: TGTGCCAGCAGCTTGGGGGGAACTGATTATGGCTACACCTTC.

The chain joins TRBV6-5 to TRBJ2-7; 13 bases line up with TRBD2. The CDR3 spans 15 residues. In germline, CDR1 is MNHEY, CDR2 SVGAGI. After removal of 6 bases from V and 5 bases from J, the junction contained 7 bases not matched to a gene. The CDR3 sequence is CASSETSGGFHEQYF. The CDR3 DNA reads TGTGCCAGCAGCGAGACTAGCGGGGGGTTCCACGAGCAGTACTTC.

This chain joins TRBV4-1 and TRBJ1-6, with TRBD1 matching over 9 bases. The germline CDR1 and CDR2 sequences are MGHRA and YSYEKL. This CDR3 is built from 17 residues. With 3 bases clipped from V and 8 bases from J, the junction kept 11 bases outside the gene matches. The CDR3 sequence is CASSHPSGTGRYSPLHF. In DNA form, the CDR3 reads TGCGCCAGCAGCCATCCCTCCGGGACAGGGAGGTATTCACCCCTCCACTTT.

J is TRBJ1-6 and V is TRBV2, with D hard to call. Germline values: CDR1 SNHLY, CDR2 FYNNEI. V lost 0 bases to trimming and J lost 7 bases, with 4 bases between them. The CDR3 has 13 residues. The CDR3 loop reads CASSEALNSPLHF. The CDR3 DNA follows: TGTGCCAGCAGTGAAGCGCTAAATTCACCCCTCCACTTT.

V gene TRBV30 combines with J gene TRBJ2-2; 11 bases map to TRBD2. The CDR3 loop spans 20 amino acids. Germline CDR1 is GTSNPN and CDR2 is SVGIG (reference sequence). V shed 1 base and J 0 bases; nucleotides not matched to a gene: 13. The CDR3 coding sequence is TGTGCCTGGAGTGAGTCTTTAGCGGGGGGGCATGAAGCGAACACCGGGGAGCTGTTTTTT. Translation gives CAWSESLAGGHEANTGELFF.

In this sample, this clone turned up once. The V and J genes are TRBV19 and TRBJ2-7; TRBD1 agrees at 12 bases. Germline V gives CDR1 LNHDA, CDR2 SQIVND (reference sequence). The CDR3 is 19 amino acids. J gave up 2 bases and V 4 bases, and 15 bases lay outside the gene matches. The chain's CDR3 is CASSNEGSGTGGLAYEQYF. CDR3 sequence (DNA): TGTGCCAGTAGTAACGAGGGGTCCGGGACAGGGGGCTTAGCCTACGAGCAGTACTTC.

This clone occurred once. The chain carries TRBV4-1 and TRBJ2-7; tentative D call: TRBD1 (6 bases). The length of the CDR3 is 13 residues. The ends were cut back, 1 base at V and 4 bases at J, with 8 bases in the middle. Germline CDR1 reads MGHRA; CDR2 reads YSYEKL. The CDR3 coding sequence is TGCGCCAGCAGCCAAGGACAGGATTACGAGCAGTACTTC. Its protein is CASSQGQDYEQYF.

This clone showed up just once. V is TRBV27 and J is TRBJ2-3; tentatively, D is TRBD2 (6 bases). V lost 3 bases to trimming and J lost 2 bases, with 9 bases between them. The length of the CDR3 is 14 residues. Germline V gene data show CDR1 as MNHEY and CDR2 as SMNVEV (reference sequence). CDR3 sequence reads: CASSFSSATDTQYF. CDR3 nucleotide sequence: TGTGCCAGCAGTTTTTCTAGCGCCACAGATACGCAGTATTTT.

V usage is TRBV9 and J usage is TRBJ2-3; possibly TRBD1 for D (6 bases). Germline lookup yields CDR1 SGDLS and CDR2 YYNGEE. Trimming took 3 bases from V and 6 from J, leaving 11 bases between them. The length of the CDR3 is 13 residues. As DNA, the CDR3 is TGTGCCAGCAGCGGAAGCAGGGGTGATACGCAGTATTTT. Translating it yields CASSGSRGDTQYF.

V gene TRBV19 combines with J gene TRBJ2-7; D perhaps matches TRBD2 (6 bases). Trimming stripped 4 bases from V and 4 bases from J, with 14 bases between. The CDR3 is 14 residues long. Germline V gives CDR1 LNHDA, CDR2 SQIVND (reference sequence). The CDR3: CASSKSGELYEQYF. CDR3 sequence (DNA): TGTGCCAGTAGTAAGTCGGGGGAGTTATACGAGCAGTACTTC. Full variable domain (outside the CDR3, taken from reference TRBV19 and TRBJ2-7): DGGITQSPKYLFRKEGQNVTLSCEQNLNHDAMYWYRQDPGQGLRLIYYSQIVNDFQKGDIAEGYSVSREKKESFPLTVTSAQKNPTAFYLCASSKSGELYEQYFGPGTRLTVT.

This chain's CDR3 is CASSSAGGETQYF. In DNA form, the CDR3 reads TGCGCCAGCAGTTCAGCGGGAGGAGAGACCCAGTACTTC. V and J are TRBV10-1 and TRBJ2-5; 9 bases are a match to TRBD2. Germline assignment: CDR1 WNHNN and CDR2 SYGVQD (reference sequence). The ends lost 5 bases at V and 4 bases at J; junction bases unmatched: 2. The CDR3 is made up of 13 amino acids.

The chain has TRBV11-2 and TRBJ2-1, with D maybe TRBD1 (7 bases). Germline CDR1 is SGHAT and CDR2 is FQNNGV. The CDR3 sequence is 15 residues long. Trimming shortened V by 1 base and J by 9 bases, and 16 bases separated the two germline ends. The CDR3 region is CASSLAGGGGREQFF. CDR3 bases: TGTGCCAGCAGCTTAGCAGGAGGGGGCGGACGTGAGCAGTTCTTC.

This CDR3 reads CASSYSQPDNGRGETQYF. In DNA, the CDR3 is TGTGCCAGCAGTTATTCCCAACCCGACAACGGCCGGGGGGAGACCCAGTACTTC. V and J are TRBV6-2 or TRBV6-3 and TRBJ2-5, with a possible D match to TRBD2 (6 bases). Trimming removed 3 bases from V and 5 bases from J, with 25 bases in between. Germline CDR1 is MNHEY and CDR2 is SVGEGT. This CDR3 has 18 residues.

This clone was observed a single time. The chain has TRBV25-1 and TRBJ2-5; no firm D call. The CDR3 runs 12 residues. The V gene lost 4 bases and the J gene lost 7 bases, with 10 bases spanning the gap. Germline CDR1 and CDR2: MGHDK and SYGVNS. In nucleotides, the CDR3 is TGTGCCAGCAGTGCCCTCGGCGGGACCCAGTACTTC. Protein product: CASSALGGTQYF.

In its sample, this clone was seen once. CDR3: CASSPGGLRANEKLFF. Written as DNA, the CDR3 is TGTGCCAGCAGCCCTGGGGGGTTGAGGGCTAATGAAAAACTGTTTTTT. The chain has TRBV3-1 (or the pseudogene TRBV3-2) and TRBJ1-4, with D tentatively TRBD1 (5 bases). The V gene's germline CDR1 is LGHDT and CDR2 YNNKEL (reference sequence). V was clipped by 4 bases and J by 3 bases, with 15 bases between them. CDR3 length equals 16 residues.